One sample yielded the 25 T cell receptor beta chains listed below, sequenced in a study of cytomegalovirus exposure and HLA in healthy donors. The PCR made use of 60 Vbeta and 13 Jbeta primers. Assay used: immunoSEQ multiplex PCR; TCRdb lists only in-frame clones, some missing. Of hundreds of thousands of clones listed, 75% to 90% are singletons. Material for sequencing was PBMCs. Receptors were obtained from a boy between 2 and 10 years old in good health and CMV-seronegative.

The chain combines TRBV10-1 with TRBJ2-2; D perhaps matches TRBD2 (5 bases). In germline, CDR1 is WNHNN, CDR2 SYGVQD (reference sequence). The CDR3 consists of 13 residues. V lost 8 bases and J 3 bases, leaving 10 bases between the germline ends. CDR3 in DNA: TGCGCCAGCCGGGTGGGAGACACCGGGGAGCTGTTTTTT. This sequence encodes CASRVGDTGELFF.

This clone was recorded once. V gene TRBV6-5 combines with J gene TRBJ1-2, with D possibly TRBD1 on 5 matching bases. V lost 6 bases to trimming and J lost 0 bases, with 8 bases between them. The CDR3 is 13 amino acids. The germline CDR1 and CDR2 sequences are MNHEY and SVGAGI. CDR3 in amino acids: CASRPTANYGYTF. CDR3 nucleotide sequence: TGTGCCAGCAGGCCGACAGCTAACTATGGCTACACCTTC.

The CDR3 here is CASSASPGTGLVGTQHF. The CDR3, as DNA: TGTGCCAGCAGTGCCTCTCCCGGGACAGGGCTCGTAGGGACCCAGCATTTT. The V call is TRBV6-1, the J call TRBJ1-5; 9 bases fit TRBD1. Per germline, CDR1 MNHNS and CDR2 SASEGT. With V trimmed by 4 bases and J by 11 bases, 18 bases remained unmatched. This CDR3 is built from 17 residues.

The chain links TRBV25-1 to TRBJ2-3; D perhaps matches TRBD2 (5 bases). Germline CDR1 and CDR2: MGHDK and SYGVNS. The CDR3 length is 16 residues. The ends were cut back, 6 bases at V and 0 bases at J, with 16 bases in the middle. This CDR3 reads CASSEGREGSTDTQYF. In DNA form, the CDR3 reads TGTGCCAGCAGCGAGGGAAGGGAAGGAAGCACAGATACGCAGTATTTT.

The rearrangement links TRBV9 to TRBJ2-5; D is unclear. Per germline, CDR1 SGDLS and CDR2 YYNGEE. This CDR3 comprises 15 residues. V was trimmed by 0 bases and J by 5 bases, leaving 14 bases between them. DNA for the CDR3: TGTGCCAGCAGCGTAGGGGCAGGTAGATCGGAGACCCAGTACTTC. Translation gives CASSVGAGRSETQYF.

CDR3 region: CASSPPRGANTEAFF. The CDR3 region has the DNA TGTGCCAGCTCACCACCGCGGGGGGCGAACACTGAAGCTTTCTTT. This chain uses TRBV18 with TRBJ1-1; TRBD1 might be the D (6 bases). Looked up from germline, CDR1 is KGHSH and CDR2 is LQKENI. Trimming cost V 0 bases and J 1 base, with 9 bases left between them. This CDR3 has 15 amino acids.

V usage is TRBV4-2 and J usage is TRBJ2-1; D is possibly TRBD1 (6 bases). The CDR3 spans 18 residues. The V end lost 0 bases, the J end lost 0 bases, and 15 bases lay between the germline ends. The V gene's germline CDR1 is LGHNA and CDR2 YNFKEQ. The CDR3 region is CASSQDIRRDTSYNEQFF. CDR3 nucleotides: TGTGCCAGCAGCCAAGATATACGTCGGGACACCTCCTACAATGAGCAGTTCTTC.

This chain connects TRBV10-2 to TRBJ1-1; TRBD1 aligns across 8 bases. The CDR3 is made up of 14 amino acids. Germline assignment: CDR1 WSHSY and CDR2 SAAADI. V lost 10 bases and J lost 5; bases outside the gene matches: 12. The CDR3 loop is CATGTGRRWTEAFF. As DNA, the CDR3 is TGCGCCACAGGGACAGGCCGGAGATGGACTGAAGCTTTCTTT.

The chain carries TRBV18 and TRBJ2-7; D might be TRBD2 (7 bases). The CDR3 length is 13 residues. V lost 4 bases and J 4 bases, leaving 11 bases between the germline ends. Germline V gene data show CDR1 as KGHSH and CDR2 as LQKENI. The CDR3 nucleotides read TGTGCCAGCTCACTGGGGAGGGGGTACGAGCAGTACTTC. Translation gives CASSLGRGYEQYF.

The chain couples TRBV13 to TRBJ2-1; tentatively, D is TRBD2 (6 bases). The CDR3 consists of 13 residues. V was cut by 5 bases and J by 8 bases, with 13 bases left in between. In germline, CDR1 is PRHDT, CDR2 FYEKMQ (reference sequence). CDR3 sequence: CASSPRLDDEQFF. The CDR3 nucleotides are TGTGCCAGCAGCCCTAGACTAGACGATGAGCAGTTCTTC. Supplemented by reference TRBV13 and TRBJ2-1, the full variable domain reads AAGVIQSPRHLIKEKRETATLKCYPIPRHDTVYWYQQGPGQDPQFLISFYEKMQSDKGSIPDRFSAQQFSDYHSELNMSSLELGDSALYFCASSPRLDDEQFFGPGTRLTVL.

The chain recombines TRBV2 with TRBJ1-6, with 10 bases aligning to TRBD1. This CDR3 contains 14 residues. V shed 4 bases, J shed 10 bases, and the junction held 4 bases outside the gene matches. Germline-derived CDR1 and CDR2 are SNHLY and FYNNEI. The CDR3 sequence: CASSGDRGFSPLHF. The CDR3 DNA reads TGTGCCAGCAGTGGGGACAGGGGCTTCTCACCCCTCCACTTT.

This clone was observed a few times. The chain has TRBV10-3 and TRBJ2-5; perhaps TRBD1 as D (5 bases). The CDR3 covers 16 residues. Trimming took 3 bases from V and 5 from J, leaving 19 bases between them. Per germline, CDR1 ENHRY and CDR2 SYGVKD. CDR3 DNA: TGTGCCATCAGTGAAGGGGTAAAAGCGCCTATGGAGACCCAGTACTTC. Translated, it gives CAISEGVKAPMETQYF.

The CDR3 protein is CASSLERGTYNEQFF. The CDR3 DNA sequence: TGTGCCAGCAGCTTAGAAAGAGGAACCTACAATGAGCAGTTCTTC. The chain carries TRBV7-2 and TRBJ2-1; D ambiguous. V was pared by 1 base and J by 2 bases, with 9 bases between. Germline V CDR1 and CDR2: SGHTA, FQGNSA. The CDR3 has 15 amino acids.

The chain carries TRBV5-6 and TRBJ1-6; 7 nucleotides line up with TRBD1. The CDR3 has 16 residues. Germline V gene lookup returns CDR1 SGHDT and CDR2 YYEEEE. V was pared by 2 bases and J by 14 bases, with 16 bases of the junction left unmatched. DNA for the CDR3: TGTGCCAGCAGCTTCCAGGACAGGTTTATATTGGAGACCCTCCACTTT. Translated, it gives CASSFQDRFILETLHF.

The chain combines TRBV10-3 with TRBJ2-7; 10 bases align to TRBD1. The CDR3 totals 13 residues. Germline loops: CDR1 ENHRY, CDR2 SYGVKD. V trimming: 7 bases; J trimming: 2 bases; junction bases outside the gene matches: 2. The CDR3 sequence is CAINGQGAYEQYF. In DNA form, the CDR3 reads TGTGCCATCAACGGACAGGGGGCCTACGAGCAGTACTTC.

This clone has only a few counts. The V and J genes are TRBV5-1 and TRBJ1-3; D is possibly TRBD1 (5 bases). CDR1 and CDR2 from the germline V gene are SGHRS and YFSETQ. This CDR3 is 18 amino acids long. V was shortened by 0 bases and J by 0 bases, with 16 bases between the two germline ends. CDR3 loop: CASSLVAPRAPSGNTIYF. CDR3 nucleotide sequence: TGCGCCAGCAGCTTGGTGGCCCCCAGGGCCCCCTCTGGAAACACCATATATTTT.

The J gene is TRBJ2-5, the V gene TRBV19, with a possible D match to TRBD2 (6 bases). Between the trimmed V and J ends, which lost 3 bases and 5 bases, there was a span of 16 bases. Germline CDR1 LNHDA, CDR2 SQIVND (reference sequence). CDR3 length: 15 amino acids. For the CDR3, the DNA is TGTGCCAGTAGTATGGGCGGTCTCCGGGAGGAGACCCAGTACTTC. It specifies CASSMGGLREETQYF. Complete variable domain (other parts from reference TRBV19 and TRBJ2-5): DGGITQSPKYLFRKEGQNVTLSCEQNLNHDAMYWYRQDPGQGLRLIYYSQIVNDFQKGDIAEGYSVSREKKESFPLTVTSAQKNPTAFYLCASSMGGLREETQYFGPGTRLLVL.

In this sample, this clone turned up a few times. The rearrangement links TRBV30 to TRBJ2-2; TRBD2 might be the D (6 bases). The length of the CDR3 is 14 residues. The V end lost 5 bases, the J end lost 1 base, and 11 bases lay between the germline ends. CDR1 and CDR2 from the germline V gene are GTSNPN and SVGIG (reference sequence). The CDR3 nucleotides are TGTGCCTGGGCCGGGGGAAAGAACACCGGGGAGCTGTTTTTT. Its protein is CAWAGGKNTGELFF. Variable domain in full (rest from reference TRBV30 and TRBJ2-2): SQTIHQWPATLVQPVGSPLSLECTVEGTSNPNLYWYRQAAGRGLQLLFYSVGIGQISSEVPQNLSASRPQDRQFILSSKKLLLSDSGFYLCAWAGGKNTGELFFGEGSRLTVL.

The rearrangement joins TRBV7-9 to TRBJ2-3; a weak D match, TRBD2 (6 bases). Looked up from germline, CDR1 is SEHNR and CDR2 is FQNEAQ (reference sequence). V lost 3 bases to trimming and J lost 6 bases, with 13 bases between them. The CDR3 length is 14 residues. DNA of the CDR3: TGTGCCAGCAGCTTGCTCACGGGAGCGGATACGCAGTATTTT. It yields the protein CASSLLTGADTQYF.

This clone was seen more than once but under ten times. This chain joins TRBV4-1 and TRBJ1-5; D may be TRBD1 (6 bases). The CDR3 is made up of 12 amino acids. Trimming pared 3 bases from V and 7 bases from J, leaving 7 bases between. Per the germline V gene, CDR1 is MGHRA and CDR2 is YSYEKL. CDR3: CASSQTGQPQHF. The CDR3 coding sequence is TGCGCCAGCAGCCAGACAGGCCAGCCCCAGCATTTT.

Notes on this clone: Its ends do not fully match the called genes, so a read error is possible. The chain employs TRBV7-9 and TRBJ1-1; weak D call: TRBD1 (6 bases). Germline CDR1 SEHNR, CDR2 FQNEAQ (reference sequence). The CDR3 covers 14 residues. The CDR3 reads CSSSLPGGATEAFF. DNA for the CDR3: TGTTCCAGCAGCTTACCTGGGGGCGCGACTGAAGCTTTCTTT.

The sample holds a few counts of this clone. The chain couples TRBV18 to TRBJ2-3; possibly TRBD2 for D (6 bases). Germline-derived CDR1 and CDR2 are KGHSH and LQKENI. The CDR3 spans 17 residues. V shed 0 bases and J shed 1 base, with 14 bases lying between them. In nucleotides, the CDR3 is TGTGCCAGCTCACCACCTGGAGGGGCCAGGGGCACAGATACGCAGTATTTT. Translation: CASSPPGGARGTDTQYF.

There are a few counts of this clone. The rearrangement joins TRBV5-1 to TRBJ2-3, with a weak D call TRBD1 (5 bases). The germline gives CDR1 SGHRS, CDR2 YFSETQ. Trimming stripped 8 bases from V and 2 bases from J, with 12 bases between. The CDR3 extends over 13 amino acids. The CDR3 protein is CASGRGPTDTQYF. CDR3 coding DNA: TGCGCCAGTGGTAGGGGTCCCACAGATACGCAGTATTTT.

The chain joins TRBV4-1 to TRBJ1-2, with D tentatively TRBD1 (6 bases). Germline loops: CDR1 MGHRA, CDR2 YSYEKL. Deletions cut 4 bases from V and 2 bases from J, with 17 bases between. The CDR3 extends over 16 amino acids. This chain's CDR3 is CASSPSLGQINYGYTF. The CDR3 nucleotides read TGCGCCAGCAGCCCCTCTCTAGGACAGATCAACTATGGCTACACCTTC.

The chain links TRBV11-2 to TRBJ2-2, with a tentative D call TRBD2 (7 bases). Deletions cut 7 bases from V and 3 bases from J, with 18 bases between. The CDR3 contains 16 residues. Germline CDR1 is SGHAT and CDR2 is FQNNGV. The CDR3 DNA is TGTGCCAGCAAATTAGTACAGGGAGGGGACACCGGGGAGCTGTTTTTT. It specifies CASKLVQGGDTGELFF.